Listed below are T cell receptor beta chains from one sample, sequenced in a study of blood T cell repertoires in COVID-19. Sequencing was performed with immunoSEQ multiplex PCR; in TCRdb, only in-frame clones are kept and a portion is missing. Counted here are 100,000 to 150,000 clones, over 60% occurring once; the ten biggest clones make up about 39%. The sample was peripheral blood. All receptors come from a man aged 35 to 55 with active or convalescent COVID-19. CDR3s include the opening cysteine and the closing phenylalanine or tryptophan. A D gene is named only where the DNA matches it firmly. Rows give clone size only sometimes, using once, few, many, or a class for an expanded clone.

cdr3_length: 16
d_call: .
clone_size: .
v_call: TRBV11-2
j_call: TRBJ2-7
cdr3_aa: CASSLERTDNTYEQYF
cdr3_nt: TGTGCCAGCAGCTTGGAAAGGACAGACAATACCTACGAGCAGTACTTC

cdr3_length: 16
d_call: .
clone_size: few
v_call: TRBV18
j_call: TRBJ1-3
cdr3_aa: CASSPPRTVLGNTIYF
cdr3_nt: TGTGCCAGCTCACCACCCCGGACAGTTCTTGGAAACACCATATATTTT

cdr3_length: 15
d_call: .
clone_size: .
v_call: TRBV28
j_call: TRBJ1-4
cdr3_aa: CASGGGTIGNEKLFF
cdr3_nt: TGTGCCAGCGGCGGGGGGACAATAGGGAATGAAAAACTGTTTTTT

cdr3_length: 13
d_call: .
clone_size: .
v_call: TRBV2
j_call: TRBJ1-6
cdr3_aa: CASSRTDNSPLHF
cdr3_nt: TGTGCCAGCAGCAGGACAGATAATTCACCCCTCCACTTT

cdr3_length: 15
d_call: .
clone_size: .
v_call: TRBV3-1/TRBV3-2
j_call: TRBJ2-7
cdr3_aa: CASSSPGSTYYEQYF
cdr3_nt: TGTGCCAGCAGCTCACCGGGATCCACTTACTACGAGCAGTACTTC

cdr3_length: 17
d_call: TRBD2
clone_size: once
v_call: TRBV19
j_call: TRBJ2-3
cdr3_aa: CAILPSTSGAPLDTQYF
cdr3_nt: TGTGCCATCCTACCCTCGACCAGCGGGGCCCCCCTGGATACGCAGTATTTT

cdr3_length: 15
d_call: .
clone_size: few
v_call: TRBV19
j_call: TRBJ2-5
cdr3_aa: CASSIAAGPPETQYF
cdr3_nt: TGTGCCAGTAGTATAGCCGCTGGGCCCCCAGAGACCCAGTACTTC

cdr3_length: 17
d_call: .
clone_size: .
v_call: TRBV9
j_call: TRBJ1-3
cdr3_aa: CASSVTEQISSGNTIYF
cdr3_nt: TGTGCCAGCAGCGTAACAGAACAGATAAGCTCTGGAAACACCATATATTTT

cdr3_length: 13
d_call: .
clone_size: .
v_call: TRBV19
j_call: TRBJ2-2
cdr3_aa: CASSRTWRGELFF
cdr3_nt: TGTGCCAGTAGTAGGACATGGCGAGGGGAGCTGTTTTTT

cdr3_length: 13
d_call: TRBD1
clone_size: .
v_call: TRBV5-6
j_call: TRBJ1-1
cdr3_aa: CASSLSRGPEAFF
cdr3_nt: TGTGCCAGCAGCTTGAGCAGGGGGCCGGAAGCTTTCTTT

cdr3_length: 18
d_call: TRBD2
clone_size: .
v_call: TRBV6-2/TRBV6-3
j_call: TRBJ2-1
cdr3_aa: CASSYPTSGGPFYNEQFF
cdr3_nt: TGTGCCAGCAGTTACCCTACTAGCGGGGGGCCCTTTTACAATGAGCAGTTCTTC

cdr3_length: 14
d_call: .
clone_size: .
v_call: TRBV7-2
j_call: TRBJ2-7
cdr3_aa: CASSYPTGVYEQYF
cdr3_nt: TGTGCCAGCAGCTACCCCACGGGGGTCTACGAGCAGTACTTC

cdr3_length: 13
d_call: TRBD2
clone_size: .
v_call: TRBV6-5
j_call: TRBJ2-7
cdr3_aa: CASIGGGAHEQYF
cdr3_nt: TGTGCCAGCATCGGCGGGGGGGCCCACGAGCAGTACTTC

cdr3_length: 14
d_call: TRBD1
clone_size: .
v_call: TRBV2
j_call: TRBJ1-2
cdr3_aa: CASVISGTGGGYTF
cdr3_nt: TGTGCCAGCGTAATTTCCGGGACAGGGGGGGGCTACACCTTC

cdr3_length: 15
d_call: TRBD2
clone_size: .
v_call: TRBV27
j_call: TRBJ2-7
cdr3_aa: CASSLSWGGGYEQYF
cdr3_nt: TGTGCCAGCAGTTTATCTTGGGGGGGAGGCTACGAGCAGTACTTC

cdr3_length: 15
d_call: TRBD1
clone_size: .
v_call: TRBV7-8
j_call: TRBJ1-2
cdr3_aa: CASSFGTGSPLGYTF
cdr3_nt: TGTGCCAGCAGCTTTGGGACAGGGTCCCCCCTTGGCTACACCTTC

cdr3_length: 17
d_call: TRBD2
clone_size: .
v_call: TRBV27
j_call: TRBJ2-4
cdr3_aa: CASSSDLPGLAGDIQYF
cdr3_nt: TGTGCCAGCAGTTCGGACCTACCGGGACTAGCGGGAGACATTCAGTACTTC

cdr3_length: 15
d_call: .
clone_size: few
v_call: TRBV5-1
j_call: TRBJ1-1
cdr3_aa: CASSLDRPLYTEAFF
cdr3_nt: TGCGCCAGCAGCTTGGACAGGCCGCTCTACACTGAAGCTTTCTTT

cdr3_length: 15
d_call: TRBD1
clone_size: .
v_call: TRBV19
j_call: TRBJ1-5
cdr3_aa: CASTSPGTGGQPQHF
cdr3_nt: TGTGCCAGTACCTCACCTGGGACAGGGGGTCAGCCCCAGCATTTT

cdr3_length: 14
d_call: TRBD1
clone_size: .
v_call: TRBV7-2
j_call: TRBJ1-1
cdr3_aa: CASRPGTGNTEAFF
cdr3_nt: TGTGCCAGCAGACCCGGGACAGGCAACACTGAAGCTTTCTTT

cdr3_length: 12
d_call: .
clone_size: .
v_call: TRBV12-3/TRBV12-4
j_call: TRBJ1-2
cdr3_aa: CASSFGLYGYTF
cdr3_nt: TGTGCCAGCAGTTTCGGACTTTATGGCTACACCTTC

cdr3_length: 14
d_call: TRBD1
clone_size: .
v_call: TRBV6-5
j_call: TRBJ1-6
cdr3_aa: CASSPRDRNSPLHF
cdr3_nt: TGTGCCAGCAGCCCCCGGGACAGAAATTCACCCCTCCACTTT

cdr3_length: 19
d_call: TRBD2
clone_size: .
v_call: TRBV10-2
j_call: TRBJ2-1
cdr3_aa: CASSGGASGGLSSYNEQFF
cdr3_nt: TGCGCCAGCAGTGGGGGGGCTAGCGGGGGGCTCAGCTCCTACAATGAGCAGTTCTTC

cdr3_length: 15
d_call: TRBD2
clone_size: .
v_call: TRBV2
j_call: TRBJ2-5
cdr3_aa: CASGLAGAIRETQYF
cdr3_nt: TGTGCCAGCGGATTAGCGGGGGCCATCCGAGAGACCCAGTACTTC

cdr3_length: 15
d_call: .
clone_size: .
v_call: TRBV29-1
j_call: TRBJ2-3
cdr3_aa: CSSRTGTASTDTQYF
cdr3_nt: TGCAGCTCGAGAACCGGGACTGCTAGCACAGATACGCAGTATTTT

cdr3_length: 14
d_call: .
clone_size: few
v_call: TRBV11-3
j_call: TRBJ1-3
cdr3_aa: CASSLANEGNTIYF
cdr3_nt: TGTGCCAGCAGCTTAGCGAATGAGGGAAACACCATATATTTT

cdr3_length: 16
d_call: .
clone_size: .
v_call: TRBV9
j_call: TRBJ2-7
cdr3_aa: CASSPGEGRFSYEQYF
cdr3_nt: TGTGCCAGCAGCCCAGGGGAAGGCCGGTTCTCCTACGAGCAGTACTTC

cdr3_length: 13
d_call: .
clone_size: .
v_call: TRBV29-1
j_call: TRBJ2-1
cdr3_aa: CSVEDSSYNEQFF
cdr3_nt: TGCAGCGTTGAAGATAGCTCCTACAATGAGCAGTTCTTC

cdr3_length: 13
d_call: TRBD1
clone_size: .
v_call: TRBV29-1
j_call: TRBJ2-1
cdr3_aa: CSGWGQGVNEQFF
cdr3_nt: TGCAGCGGATGGGGACAGGGAGTAAATGAGCAGTTCTTC

cdr3_length: 15
d_call: TRBD1
clone_size: few
v_call: TRBV7-9
j_call: TRBJ1-1
cdr3_aa: CASSLTGAGSTEAFF
cdr3_nt: TGTGCCAGCAGCTTAACAGGGGCGGGGAGCACTGAAGCTTTCTTT

cdr3_length: 16
d_call: TRBD2
clone_size: .
v_call: TRBV9
j_call: TRBJ2-1
cdr3_aa: CASSPPSGSSYNEQFF
cdr3_nt: TGTGCCAGCAGCCCACCTAGCGGGAGCTCCTACAATGAGCAGTTCTTC

cdr3_length: 14
d_call: .
clone_size: .
v_call: TRBV7-2
j_call: TRBJ1-6
cdr3_aa: CASGDSPYNSPLHF
cdr3_nt: TGTGCCAGCGGAGATAGCCCCTATAATTCACCCCTCCACTTT